The 21 T cell receptor beta chains presented below share a single source sample, sequenced in a study of cytomegalovirus exposure and HLA in healthy donors. The data were produced by immunoSEQ multiplex PCR, yet TCRdb's version contains in-frame clones alone and is incomplete. The sample lists around 140,000 clones, roughly nine tenths occurring once. Sequencing was carried out using PBMCs. These receptors all stem from a woman younger than 35 in good health and CMV-seronegative.

The rearrangement uses TRBV6-1 and TRBJ1-5, with a possible D match to TRBD1 (6 bases). V dropped 5 bases and J dropped 2 bases, with 13 bases sitting between them. The CDR3 runs 15 residues. Germline V lookup: CDR1 MNHNS, CDR2 SASEGT. This CDR3 is CASSLQGNGNQPQHF. CDR3 DNA sequence: TGTGCCAGCAGTCTACAGGGAAACGGCAATCAGCCCCAGCATTTT.

The J gene is TRBJ1-4, the V gene TRBV10-2; D is unclear. CDR1 and CDR2 from the germline V gene are WSHSY and SAAADI. CDR3 length equals 12 residues. The V gene lost 0 bases and the J gene lost 11 bases, with 7 bases spanning the gap. The CDR3 spells CASSESYSKLFF. The CDR3 bases are TGCGCCAGCAGTGAGTCGTACAGCAAACTGTTTTTT.

The chain joins TRBV5-4 to TRBJ2-1; 9 bases are shared with TRBD2. V shed 0 bases, J shed 4 bases, and the junction held 2 bases outside the gene matches. Germline V gene lookup returns CDR1 SGHNT and CDR2 YYREEE (reference sequence). The CDR3 has 15 amino acids. Written as DNA, the CDR3 is TGTGCCAGCAGCTTGGAAGCGGGGGGTTACAATGAGCAGTTCTTC. Translation gives CASSLEAGGYNEQFF.

This clone was observed a single time. The chain links TRBV9 to TRBJ1-4, with D possibly matching TRBD1 (5 bases). The CDR3 has 15 residues. CDR1 and CDR2 (germline): SGDLS, YYNGEE. V shed 0 bases and J shed 8 bases, with 14 bases lying between them. The CDR3 sequence is CASSVGQGGREKLFF. CDR3 in DNA: TGTGCCAGCAGCGTAGGTCAGGGAGGCCGGGAAAAACTGTTTTTT.

The J gene is TRBJ2-7, the V gene TRBV12-5; tentative D call: TRBD2 (6 bases). The CDR3 is 17 amino acids. Trimming left V 2 bases short and J 3 bases short, with 20 bases between. Germline-derived CDR1 and CDR2 are LGHNT and FRNRAP. CDR3 bases: TGTGCTAGTGGTTTGAGGAGGGAAGCTCGGTCTCTCTACGAGCAGTACTTC. The encoded protein is CASGLRREARSLYEQYF.

The J gene is TRBJ1-2, the V gene TRBV7-8; no firm D call. This CDR3 region has 13 residues. CDR1 SGHVS and CDR2 FQNEAQ come from the germline V gene. V lost 4 bases, J lost 8 bases, and 14 bases lay in between. The CDR3 here is CASSYNTGIGYTF. As DNA, the CDR3 is TGTGCCAGCAGCTATAACACCGGGATAGGCTACACCTTC.

The CDR3 DNA follows: TGCAGCGTTGGAGCGGGGAGCTCCTACAATGAGCAGTTCTTC. Protein product: CSVGAGSSYNEQFF. The genes are TRBV29-1 and TRBJ2-1; 7 bases fit TRBD2. The CDR3 is made up of 14 amino acids. Germline V gene data show CDR1 as SQVTM and CDR2 as ANQGSEA. Trimming took 4 bases from V and 0 from J; bases not matched to a gene: 3.

J is TRBJ2-3 and V is TRBV9; tentatively, D is TRBD1 (5 bases). CDR1 is SGDLS and CDR2 is YYNGEE in the germline V gene. Between the trimmed V and J ends, which lost 3 bases and 5 bases, there was a span of 19 bases. CDR3 size: 16 residues. The CDR3 spells CASSGRGGAQRDTQYF. For the CDR3, the DNA is TGTGCCAGCAGCGGCCGAGGTGGGGCGCAAAGAGATACGCAGTATTTT.

This chain uses TRBV2 with TRBJ2-3, with 7 bases fitting TRBD2. The ends lost 1 base at V and 6 bases at J; junction bases unmatched: 13. The germline gives CDR1 SNHLY, CDR2 FYNNEI. CDR3 length: 17 amino acids. The DNA of the CDR3 is TGTGCCAGCAGTGAAGAGCCAGCGGGGAATATGAGGGATACGCAGTATTTT. Its protein product is CASSEEPAGNMRDTQYF. The entire variable domain, with the rest obtained from reference TRBV2 and TRBJ2-3, is as follows: EPEVTQTPSHQVTQMGQEVILRCVPISNHLYFYWYRQILGQKVEFLVSFYNNEISEKSEIFDDQFSVERPDGSNFTLKIRSTKLEDSAMYFCASSEEPAGNMRDTQYFGPGTRLTVL.

The V and J genes are TRBV5-5 and TRBJ1-1, with D perhaps TRBD1 (6 bases). Deletions cut 3 bases from V and 10 bases from J, with 13 bases between. Germline loops: CDR1 SGHKS, CDR2 YYEKEE (reference sequence). The CDR3 covers 12 residues. The CDR3 DNA reads TGTGCCAGCAGCTCAGAGGGGGGGCGAGCTTTCTTT. Protein: CASSSEGGRAFF.

This clone was seen only a few times. This rearrangement joins TRBV6-4 to TRBJ1-2; TRBD1 matches 8 bases. Germline CDR1 MRHNA, CDR2 SNTAGT. With 3 bases clipped from V and 8 bases from J, the junction kept 5 bases outside the gene matches. The CDR3 totals 13 residues. The CDR3 region has the DNA TGTGCCAGCAGTGAAGAGGGGACAGGAGGCTACACCTTC. Its translation: CASSEEGTGGYTF.

The chain links TRBV14 to TRBJ2-5; perhaps TRBD2 as D (5 bases). The germline V gene has CDR1 SGHDN and CDR2 FVKESK. The CDR3 is 15 residues long. V lost 4 bases and J lost 5, with 17 bases in between. Here the CDR3 reads CASSPVGVRSETQYF. The CDR3 DNA is TGTGCCAGCAGCCCCGTCGGGGTACGGTCCGAGACCCAGTACTTC.

The chain carries TRBV6-5 and TRBJ1-5; no reliable D call. Germline CDR1 MNHEY, CDR2 SVGAGI. V lost 7 bases and J 5 bases, leaving 12 bases between the germline ends. CDR3 size: 13 residues. CDR3 DNA: TGTGCCAGCACGCGGGGAGTCCATCAGCCCCAGCATTTT. As protein: CASTRGVHQPQHF.

The V and J genes are TRBV21-1 and TRBJ1-2; the tabulated D call, TRBD1, remains unverified against the DNA. TRBV21-1 is described as a pseudogene. The CDR3 spans 12 residues. The CDR3 sequence is CASSRQGAGYTF. CDR3 in DNA: TGTGCCAGCAGCAGACAAGGGGCTGGCTACACCTTC.

The chain recombines TRBV6-1 with TRBJ2-2, with 8 bases aligning to TRBD2. Trimming cost V 4 bases and J 4 bases; bases outside gene matches: 11. Germline CDR1 and CDR2: MNHNS and SASEGT. The CDR3 is 17 amino acids. CDR3 coding DNA: TGTGCCAGCAGTGCACCAACGGGGGGGCGTGTCACCGGGGAGCTGTTTTTT. This gives the protein CASSAPTGGRVTGELFF.

This clone appeared once. For the CDR3, the DNA is TGTGCCAGCTCACCAGATCGGACAGGGAGGGTTCCCTCTGGGGCCAACGTCCTGACTTTC. Amino acids: CASSPDRTGRVPSGANVLTF. The genes are TRBV18 and TRBJ2-6; D perhaps matches TRBD1 (8 bases). The germline V gene encodes CDR1 KGHSH and CDR2 LQKENI. The V gene lost 2 bases and the J gene lost 0 bases, with 20 bases spanning the gap. The CDR3 totals 20 residues.

V usage is TRBV5-1 and J usage is TRBJ1-5, with a possible D match to TRBD1 (5 bases). The V end lost 0 bases, the J end lost 2 bases, and 12 bases lay between the germline ends. This CDR3 is built from 16 residues. Germline V gene lookup returns CDR1 SGHRS and CDR2 YFSETQ. This CDR3 reads CASSLGSAGGNQPQHF. In DNA form, the CDR3 reads TGCGCCAGCAGCTTGGGATCAGCGGGGGGCAATCAGCCCCAGCATTTT. Full variable domain (missing parts from reference TRBV5-1 and TRBJ1-5): KAGVTQTPRYLIKTRGQQVTLSCSPISGHRSVSWYQQTPGQGLQFLFEYFSETQRNKGNFPGRFSGRQFSNSRSEMNVSTLELGDSALYLCASSLGSAGGNQPQHFGDGTRLSIL.

This chain uses TRBV7-8 with TRBJ2-1; 9 nucleotides align to TRBD2. CDR3 length: 19 amino acids. V shed 2 bases, J shed 0 bases, and the junction held 11 bases outside the gene matches. Germline V lookup: CDR1 SGHVS, CDR2 FQNEAQ. The CDR3 nucleotides read TGTGCCAGCAGCTTAACGCGGGGGGGACGGGCCCGCTCCTACAATGAGCAGTTCTTC. Amino acids: CASSLTRGGRARSYNEQFF.

This sequence joins TRBV29-1 and TRBJ1-2, with TRBD1 matching 8 bases. The CDR3 covers 14 residues. Unmatched junction bases numbered 6, after V lost 2 bases and J lost 4 bases. Germline-derived CDR1 and CDR2 are SQVTM and ANQGSEA. The CDR3 here is CSVEFFGQGYGYTF. CDR3 sequence (DNA): TGCAGCGTTGAATTTTTCGGACAGGGCTATGGCTACACCTTC.

This chain joins TRBV14 and TRBJ1-1; 9 bases line up with TRBD1. In germline, CDR1 is SGHDN, CDR2 FVKESK. This CDR3 comprises 13 residues. Trimming took 2 bases from V and 6 from J; bases not matched to a gene: 1. The DNA of the CDR3 is TGTGCCAGCAGCCAACGACAGGGGGCTGAAGCTTTCTTT. It is translated as CASSQRQGAEAFF.

This sequence joins TRBV9 and TRBJ2-2; 9 nucleotides match TRBD1. CDR1 and CDR2 (germline): SGDLS, YYNGEE. V lost 0 bases, J lost 4 bases, and 7 bases stayed unmatched. CDR3 size: 17 residues. The CDR3 DNA follows: TGTGCCAGCAGCGTAGGTCTCGGGACAGGGATCACCGGGGAGCTGTTTTTT. Protein: CASSVGLGTGITGELFF.